This TCR beta chain derives from a study of CD8 T cells in ankylosing spondylitis. The study, taken as a whole, reports: What seemed typical of ankylosing spondylitis blood was a TCR beta motif built from under 10 highly homologous variants.

TCRdb re-derived calls from the 5' RACE reads in MiXCR, one entry per CDR3 protein. The sample records around 440,000 distinct CDR3 sequences, 15% to 20% being singletons. Comments on this clonotype: As yet, its antigen is unknown.

V was trimmed by 3 bases and J by 2 bases, leaving 13 bases between them. This CDR3 contains 15 residues. Germline CDR1 SNHLY, CDR2 FYNNEI. The receptor's source is a male donor with ankylosing spondylitis. The sequencing input was blood, either unsorted or a sorted T cell fraction (not recorded which). The chain recombines TRBV2 with TRBJ1-2, with D possibly TRBD1 on 5 matching bases. In nucleotides, the CDR3 is TGTGCCAGCAGTGAGGGGCAAATTCTCAACTATGGCTACACCTTC. The encoded protein is CASSEGQILNYGYTF.